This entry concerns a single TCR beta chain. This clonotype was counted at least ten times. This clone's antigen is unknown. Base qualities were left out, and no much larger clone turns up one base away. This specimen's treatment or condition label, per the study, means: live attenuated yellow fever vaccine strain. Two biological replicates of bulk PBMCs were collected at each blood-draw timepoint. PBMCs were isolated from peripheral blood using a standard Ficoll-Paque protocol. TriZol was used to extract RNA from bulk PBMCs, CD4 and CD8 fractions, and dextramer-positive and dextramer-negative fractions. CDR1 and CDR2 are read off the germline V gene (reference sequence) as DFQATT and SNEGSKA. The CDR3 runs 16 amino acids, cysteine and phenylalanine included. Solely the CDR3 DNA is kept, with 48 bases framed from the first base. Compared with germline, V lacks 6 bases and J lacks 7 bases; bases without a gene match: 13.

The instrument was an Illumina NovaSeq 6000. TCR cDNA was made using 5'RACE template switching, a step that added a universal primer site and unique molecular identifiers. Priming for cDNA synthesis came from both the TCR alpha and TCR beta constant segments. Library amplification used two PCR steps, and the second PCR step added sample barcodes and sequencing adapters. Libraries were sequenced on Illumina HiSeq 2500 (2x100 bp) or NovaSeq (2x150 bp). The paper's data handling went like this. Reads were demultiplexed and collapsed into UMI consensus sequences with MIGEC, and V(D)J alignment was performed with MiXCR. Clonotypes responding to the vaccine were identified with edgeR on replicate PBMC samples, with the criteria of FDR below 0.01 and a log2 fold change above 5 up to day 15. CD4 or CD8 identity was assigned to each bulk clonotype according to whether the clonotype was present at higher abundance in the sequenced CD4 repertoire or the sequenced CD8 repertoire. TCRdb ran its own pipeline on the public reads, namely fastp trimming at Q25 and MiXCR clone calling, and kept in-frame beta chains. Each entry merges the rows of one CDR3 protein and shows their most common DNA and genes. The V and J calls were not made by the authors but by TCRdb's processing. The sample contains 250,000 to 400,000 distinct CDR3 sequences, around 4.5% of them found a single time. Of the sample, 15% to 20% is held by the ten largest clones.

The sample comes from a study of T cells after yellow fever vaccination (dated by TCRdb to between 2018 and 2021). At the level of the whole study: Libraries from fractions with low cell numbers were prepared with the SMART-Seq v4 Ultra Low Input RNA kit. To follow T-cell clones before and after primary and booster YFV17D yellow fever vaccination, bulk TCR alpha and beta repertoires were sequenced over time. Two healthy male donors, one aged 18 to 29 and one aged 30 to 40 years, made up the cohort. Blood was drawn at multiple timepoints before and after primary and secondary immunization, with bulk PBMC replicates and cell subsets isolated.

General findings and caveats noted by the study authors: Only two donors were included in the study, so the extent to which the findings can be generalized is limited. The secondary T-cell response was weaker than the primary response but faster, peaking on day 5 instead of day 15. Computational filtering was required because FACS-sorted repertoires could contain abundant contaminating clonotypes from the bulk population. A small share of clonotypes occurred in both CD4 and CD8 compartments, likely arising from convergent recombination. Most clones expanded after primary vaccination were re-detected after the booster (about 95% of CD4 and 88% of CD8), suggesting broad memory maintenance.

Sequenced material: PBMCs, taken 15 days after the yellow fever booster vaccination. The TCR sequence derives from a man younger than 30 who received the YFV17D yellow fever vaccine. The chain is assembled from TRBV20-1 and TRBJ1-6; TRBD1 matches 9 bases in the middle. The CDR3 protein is CSAHPSQGAVNSPLHF. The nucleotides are TGCAGTGCCCATCCCTCACAGGGGGCGGTCAATTCACCCCTCCACTTT.